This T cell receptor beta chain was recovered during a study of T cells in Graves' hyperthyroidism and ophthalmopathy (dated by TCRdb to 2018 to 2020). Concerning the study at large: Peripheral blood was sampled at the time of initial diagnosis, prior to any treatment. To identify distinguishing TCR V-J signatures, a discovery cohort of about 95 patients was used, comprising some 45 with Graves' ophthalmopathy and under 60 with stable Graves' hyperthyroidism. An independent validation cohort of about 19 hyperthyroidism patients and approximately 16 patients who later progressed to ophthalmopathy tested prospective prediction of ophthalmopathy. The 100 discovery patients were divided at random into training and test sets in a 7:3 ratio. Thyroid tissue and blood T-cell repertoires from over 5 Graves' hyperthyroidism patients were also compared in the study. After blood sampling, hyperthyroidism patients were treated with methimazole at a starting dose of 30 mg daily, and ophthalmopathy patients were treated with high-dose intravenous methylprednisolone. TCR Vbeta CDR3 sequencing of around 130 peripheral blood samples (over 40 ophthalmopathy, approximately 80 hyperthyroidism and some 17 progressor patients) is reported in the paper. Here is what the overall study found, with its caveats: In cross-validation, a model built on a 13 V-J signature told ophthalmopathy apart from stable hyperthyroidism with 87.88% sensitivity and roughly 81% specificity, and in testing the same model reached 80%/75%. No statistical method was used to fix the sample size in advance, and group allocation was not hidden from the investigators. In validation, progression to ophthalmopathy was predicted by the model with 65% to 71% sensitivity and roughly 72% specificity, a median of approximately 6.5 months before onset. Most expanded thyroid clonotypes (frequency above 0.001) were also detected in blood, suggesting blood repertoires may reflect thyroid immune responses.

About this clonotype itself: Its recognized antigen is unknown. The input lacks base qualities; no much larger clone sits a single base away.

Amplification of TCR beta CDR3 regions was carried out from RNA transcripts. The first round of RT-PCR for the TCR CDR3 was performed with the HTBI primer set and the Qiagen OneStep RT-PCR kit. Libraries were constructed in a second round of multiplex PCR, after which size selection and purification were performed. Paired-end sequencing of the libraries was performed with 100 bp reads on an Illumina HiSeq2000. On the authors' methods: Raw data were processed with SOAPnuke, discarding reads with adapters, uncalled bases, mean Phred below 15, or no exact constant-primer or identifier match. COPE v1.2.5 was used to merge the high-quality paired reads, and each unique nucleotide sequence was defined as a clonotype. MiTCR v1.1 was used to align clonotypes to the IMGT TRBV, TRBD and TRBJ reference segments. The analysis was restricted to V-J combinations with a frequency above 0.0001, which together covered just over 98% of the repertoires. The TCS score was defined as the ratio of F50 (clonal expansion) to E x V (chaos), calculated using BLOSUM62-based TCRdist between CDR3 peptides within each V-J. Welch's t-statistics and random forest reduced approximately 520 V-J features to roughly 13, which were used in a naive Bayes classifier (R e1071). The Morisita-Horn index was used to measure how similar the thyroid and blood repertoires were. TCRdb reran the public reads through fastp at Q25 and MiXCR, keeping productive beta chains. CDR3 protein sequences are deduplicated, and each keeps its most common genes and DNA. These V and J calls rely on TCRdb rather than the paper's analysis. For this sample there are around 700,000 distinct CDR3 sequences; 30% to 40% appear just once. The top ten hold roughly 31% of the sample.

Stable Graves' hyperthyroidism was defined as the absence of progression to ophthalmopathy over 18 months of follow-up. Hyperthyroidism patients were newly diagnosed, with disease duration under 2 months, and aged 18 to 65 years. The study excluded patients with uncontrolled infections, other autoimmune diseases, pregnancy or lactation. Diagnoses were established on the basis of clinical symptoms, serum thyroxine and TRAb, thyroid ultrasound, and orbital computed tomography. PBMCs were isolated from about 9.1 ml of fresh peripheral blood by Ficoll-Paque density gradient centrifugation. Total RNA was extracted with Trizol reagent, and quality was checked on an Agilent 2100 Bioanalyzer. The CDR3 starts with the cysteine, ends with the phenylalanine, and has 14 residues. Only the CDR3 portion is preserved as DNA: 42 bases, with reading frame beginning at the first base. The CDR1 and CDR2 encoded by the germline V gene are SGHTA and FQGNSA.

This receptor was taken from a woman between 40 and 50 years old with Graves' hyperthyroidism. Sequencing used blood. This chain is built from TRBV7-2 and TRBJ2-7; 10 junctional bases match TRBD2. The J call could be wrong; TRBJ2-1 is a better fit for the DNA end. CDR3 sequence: CASSLEGLADEQFF. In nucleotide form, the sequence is TGTGCCAGCAGCTTGGAAGGACTAGCGGACGAGCAGTTCTTC.